These 32 T cell receptor beta chains share one sample of origin, sequenced in a study of blood T cell repertoires in COVID-19. Repertoires were generated with immunoSEQ multiplex PCR, while TCRdb's copy carries only in-frame clones and drops some. This repertoire shows about 130,000 clones, around 85% found once; its top ten account for 16%. The material sequenced was peripheral blood. Source of these receptors: a woman aged 50 to 65 with acute or convalescent COVID-19.

V gene TRBV7-8 combines with J gene TRBJ1-3; D unresolved. This CDR3 is 18 amino acids long. The V and J ends lost 5 bases and 0 bases respectively, with 20 bases between them. CDR1 and CDR2 from the germline V gene are SGHVS and FQNEAQ. DNA for the CDR3: TGTGCCAGCAGCCGAGCCCAAGGGAGGAGCAACTCTGGAAACACCATATATTTT. This encodes CASSRAQGRSNSGNTIYF.

The J gene is TRBJ2-1, the V gene TRBV5-4; 10 bases agree with TRBD1. Germline V CDR1 and CDR2: SGHNT, YYREEE (reference sequence). V lost 4 bases and J lost 3; bases outside the gene matches: 4. The CDR3 loop spans 15 amino acids. The CDR3: CASSRGQGIYNEQFF. CDR3 in DNA: TGTGCCAGCAGCCGGGGACAGGGGATCTACAATGAGCAGTTCTTC. Variable domain in full (rest from reference TRBV5-4 and TRBJ2-1): ETGVTQSPTHLIKTRGQQVTLRCSSQSGHNTVSWYQQALGQGPQFIFQYYREEENGRGNFPPRFSGLQFPNYSSELNVNALELDDSALYLCASSRGQGIYNEQFFGPGTRLTVL.

This clone was counted only a few times. This sequence joins TRBV28 and TRBJ1-5; D gene unclear. CDR1 MDHEN and CDR2 SYDVKM come from the germline V gene. Between the trimmed V and J ends, which lost 7 bases and 7 bases, there was a span of 14 bases. The CDR3 is 13 residues long. The CDR3 nucleotides are TGTGCCAGCAAGGAGGGATCAAGCCAGCCCCAGCATTTT. Translating it yields CASKEGSSQPQHF.

This clone was seen only a few times. The chain employs TRBV12-3 or TRBV12-4 and TRBJ1-2; D is possibly TRBD1 (5 bases). The CDR3 totals 13 residues. The V and J ends lost 7 bases and 2 bases respectively, with 11 bases between them. The CDR3 is CASTRTLNYGYTF. DNA of the CDR3: TGTGCCAGCACCAGGACATTGAACTATGGCTACACCTTC.

This sequence joins TRBV2 and TRBJ2-4, with 8 bases that match TRBD1. With 5 bases clipped from V and 1 base from J, the junction kept 16 bases outside the gene matches. Germline loops: CDR1 SNHLY, CDR2 FYNNEI. The CDR3 has 19 residues. The CDR3 loop is CASSLFSGGGLWAKNIQYF. CDR3 bases: TGTGCCAGCAGTTTATTTTCAGGGGGCGGTCTATGGGCCAAAAACATTCAGTACTTC.

The chain combines TRBV5-1 with TRBJ1-2; possible D gene TRBD1, 5 bases. The germline gives CDR1 SGHRS, CDR2 YFSETQ. V lost 4 bases and J lost 0, with 19 bases in between. CDR3 size: 17 residues. The CDR3 is CASSQPQSPQANYGYTF. Written as DNA, the CDR3 is TGCGCCAGCAGCCAACCTCAATCACCACAGGCTAACTATGGCTACACCTTC.

The chain recombines TRBV30 with TRBJ1-2; D is unresolved. Per the germline V gene, CDR1 is GTSNPN and CDR2 is SVGIG (reference sequence). The CDR3 is made up of 13 amino acids. Trimming pared 5 bases from V and 4 bases from J, leaving 14 bases between. CDR3 protein: CAWEGLVGYGYTF. The CDR3, as DNA: TGTGCCTGGGAAGGTCTAGTGGGCTATGGCTACACCTTC. Full variable domain (rest looked up from reference TRBV30 and TRBJ1-2): SQTIHQWPATLVQPVGSPLSLECTVEGTSNPNLYWYRQAAGRGLQLLFYSVGIGQISSEVPQNLSASRPQDRQFILSSKKLLLSDSGFYLCAWEGLVGYGYTFGSGTRLTVV.

This chain connects TRBV19 to TRBJ1-1, with TRBD1 matching 7 bases. The V and J ends lost 7 bases and 0 bases, in that order; junction bases with no gene match: 8. Germline-derived CDR1 and CDR2 are LNHDA and SQIVND (reference sequence). This CDR3 has 15 residues. CDR3 in DNA: TGTGCCAGTACCCGGACAGGCCACATGAACACTGAAGCTTTCTTT. Amino acids: CASTRTGHMNTEAFF.

The chain recombines TRBV4-1 with TRBJ2-7, with 12 bases that match TRBD2. V lost 2 bases, J lost 4 bases, and 3 bases stayed unmatched. The CDR3 has 15 residues. CDR1 MGHRA and CDR2 YSYEKL come from the germline V gene. This CDR3 reads CASSQQTSGGYEQYF. CDR3 coding DNA: TGCGCCAGCAGCCAACAGACTAGCGGGGGTTACGAGCAGTACTTC.

The chain has TRBV29-1 and TRBJ2-1, with TRBD2 identical over 9 bases. The V gene end was trimmed by 8 bases and the J gene end by 6 bases; junction bases not matched to a gene: 20. Germline CDR1 reads SQVTM; CDR2 reads ANQGSEA. CDR3 length: 17 residues. The CDR3 sequence: CSTRGRGGVGDANEQFF. In nucleotides, the CDR3 is TGCAGCACCAGAGGGCGCGGGGGGGTCGGTGATGCCAATGAGCAGTTCTTC.

This sequence joins TRBV14 and TRBJ1-6; TRBD1 matches at 8 bases. Germline values: CDR1 SGHDN, CDR2 FVKESK. The junction had 5 bases not matched to a gene; V was cut back by 4 bases and J by 6 bases. The CDR3 is 15 amino acids. The DNA for the CDR3 is TGTGCCAGCAGCCGCGGACAGGGAGCTAATTCACCCCTCCACTTT. Translating gives CASSRGQGANSPLHF.

The chain joins TRBV7-3 to TRBJ2-1, with 12 bases aligning to TRBD2. In germline, CDR1 is SGHTA, CDR2 FQGTGA. This CDR3 comprises 14 residues. V was clipped by 6 bases and J by 9 bases; unmatched bases: 6. CDR3 nucleotides: TGTGCCAGCAGGCCTAGCGGGGGGGCCAGTGAGCAGTTCTTC. It yields the protein CASRPSGGASEQFF.

The V and J genes are TRBV7-9 and TRBJ2-7, with TRBD1 matching 7 bases. The germline V gene encodes CDR1 SEHNR and CDR2 FQNEAQ (reference sequence). The CDR3 spans 15 residues. V lost 5 bases, J lost 1 base, and 8 bases stayed unmatched. This chain's CDR3 is CASSALGQASYEQYF. The DNA for the CDR3 is TGTGCCAGCAGCGCTCTTGGACAGGCGTCCTACGAGCAGTACTTC.

The chain links TRBV6-6 to TRBJ1-5; tentatively, D is TRBD1 (5 bases). Germline V lookup: CDR1 MNHNY, CDR2 SVGAGI (reference sequence). V shed 5 bases and J shed 4 bases, with 21 bases lying between them. This CDR3 contains 17 residues. In DNA form, the CDR3 reads TGTGCCAGCAGTCCCGCCTCCCCGGGGGTTGGGAATCAGCCCCAGCATTTT. As protein: CASSPASPGVGNQPQHF.

Only one count was recorded for this clone. The chain joins TRBV5-1 to TRBJ1-2; D gene uncertain. CDR1 SGHRS and CDR2 YFSETQ come from the germline V gene. The CDR3 runs to 13 residues. V lost 0 bases and J 5 bases, leaving 8 bases between the germline ends. The CDR3 DNA reads as TGCGCCAGCAGCTTGGCGGGTGAATATGGCTACACCTTC. Its protein is CASSLAGEYGYTF.

In regard to this clone: Other DNA sequences of this sample code for an identical CDR3. The CDR3 DNA reads as TGTGCCAGCAGTGAAGCGGTGGAGTATGGCTACACCTTC. As protein: CASSEAVEYGYTF. This chain connects TRBV2 to TRBJ1-2, with D uncertain. With 0 bases removed from V and 5 bases from J, the gap between germline ends came to 7 bases. Per germline, CDR1 SNHLY and CDR2 FYNNEI. This CDR3 region has 13 residues.

The chain uses TRBV6-5 and TRBJ1-5, with D maybe TRBD1 (5 bases). Trimming removed 8 bases at V and 6 bases at J, with 20 bases between. Germline V lookup: CDR1 MNHEY, CDR2 SVGAGI. The CDR3 spans 15 residues. In DNA, the CDR3 is TGTGCCAGCTTAAGGGCCCACTCGGGGGGTCAGCCCCAGCATTTT. Translated, it gives CASLRAHSGGQPQHF.

The chain is built from TRBV6-1 and TRBJ1-1; weak D call: TRBD1 (6 bases). V lost 3 bases and J 7 bases, leaving 18 bases between the germline ends. This CDR3 is 15 amino acids long. From germline, CDR1 is MNHNS and CDR2 SASEGT. CDR3 in amino acids: CASSEDRGAADEAFF. The CDR3 bases are TGTGCCAGCAGTGAGGACCGGGGGGCCGCAGATGAAGCTTTCTTT.

This sequence joins TRBV5-1 and TRBJ1-2; 7 bases line up with TRBD1. The CDR3 has 15 amino acids. Germline V gene lookup returns CDR1 SGHRS and CDR2 YFSETQ. V lost 2 bases and J lost 5; bases outside the gene matches: 9. CDR3 loop: CASSFTTDRAYGYTF. CDR3 in DNA: TGCGCCAGCAGCTTCACGACTGACAGGGCTTATGGCTACACCTTC.

The genes are TRBV13 and TRBJ1-1, with unresolved D. The ends were cut back, 5 bases at V and 0 bases at J, with 10 bases in the middle. CDR1 is PRHDT and CDR2 is FYEKMQ in the germline V gene (reference sequence). The CDR3 loop spans 14 amino acids. CDR3 sequence reads: CASSRVGVNTEAFF. CDR3 sequence (DNA): TGTGCCAGCAGCCGAGTAGGAGTGAACACTGAAGCTTTCTTT.

The DNA for the CDR3 is TGTGCCAGCAGCCAAGGCGGACAAGATACGCAGTATTTT. Residues: CASSQGGQDTQYF. V and J are TRBV14 and TRBJ2-3; D perhaps matches TRBD1 (5 bases). CDR3 size: 13 residues. Germline loops: CDR1 SGHDN, CDR2 FVKESK. The ends were cut back, 1 base at V and 5 bases at J, with 7 bases in the middle.

The chain links TRBV15 to TRBJ1-4; 10 bases are a match to TRBD1. This CDR3 spans 15 amino acids. V trimming: 3 bases; J trimming: 7 bases; junction bases outside the gene matches: 5. Germline V gives CDR1 LNHNV, CDR2 YYDKDF (reference sequence). CDR3 residues: CATSSPRTGGEKLFF. The DNA of the CDR3 is TGTGCCACCAGCAGCCCCCGGACAGGGGGTGAAAAACTGTTTTTT.

The chain employs TRBV5-8 and TRBJ2-7; the match to TRBD1 covers 8 bases. The CDR3 spans 13 residues. Trimming at V came to 10 bases and at J to 13 bases, leaving 19 bases not matched to a gene. Germline lookup yields CDR1 SGHTS and CDR2 YDEGEE. The DNA for the CDR3 is TGTGCCGGTTATACAGGGGGAATTTCTAGGTACTACTTC. Residues: CAGYTGGISRYYF.

The chain links TRBV11-2 to TRBJ2-3; D remains ambiguous. Per germline, CDR1 SGHAT and CDR2 FQNNGV. The germline V and J ends were trimmed by 3 bases and 4 bases, with 8 bases remaining between them. The CDR3 extends over 13 amino acids. For the CDR3, the DNA is TGTGCCAGCAGCTTTAACGAGGCAGATACGCAGTATTTT. Its protein is CASSFNEADTQYF.

This clone came up a few times. The genes are TRBV5-5 and TRBJ2-1; 9 nucleotides align to TRBD2. The CDR3 is 15 amino acids. V lost 4 bases and J lost 3; bases outside the gene matches: 5. The germline V gene has CDR1 SGHKS and CDR2 YYEKEE (reference sequence). Here the CDR3 DNA reads TGTGCCAGCAGCCCTAGCGGGGACTTCTACAATGAGCAGTTCTTC. Amino acid sequence: CASSPSGDFYNEQFF. The full variable domain, in which reference TRBV5-5 and TRBJ2-1 provide the parts outside the CDR3, is DAGVTQSPTHLIKTRGQQVTLRCSPISGHKSVSWYQQVLGQGPQFIFQYYEKEERGRGNFPDRFSARQFPNYSSELNVNALLLGDSALYLCASSPSGDFYNEQFFGPGTRLTVL.

This chain connects TRBV2 to TRBJ1-2; TRBD1 matches at 7 bases. V shed 6 bases and J 4 bases; nucleotides not matched to a gene: 5. The length of the CDR3 is 13 residues. Germline CDR1 is SNHLY and CDR2 is FYNNEI. The CDR3 loop reads CASSRDRVYGYTF. The CDR3 DNA is TGTGCCAGCAGCCGGGACAGAGTCTATGGCTACACCTTC.

The genes are TRBV4-2 and TRBJ2-1; possibly TRBD2 for D (6 bases). The V gene lost 0 bases and the J gene lost 5 bases, with 14 bases spanning the gap. The CDR3 sequence is 16 residues long. Germline CDR1 is LGHNA and CDR2 is YNFKEQ. The CDR3 DNA sequence: TGTGCCAGCAGCCAAGATCACCGGGACTTTGACAATGAGCAGTTCTTC. Translated, it gives CASSQDHRDFDNEQFF.

This clone has just one count. V gene TRBV27 combines with J gene TRBJ1-4; D perhaps matches TRBD1 (5 bases). Trimming cost V 0 bases and J 6 bases, with 14 bases left between them. This CDR3 has 16 residues. The germline V gene has CDR1 MNHEY and CDR2 SMNVEV (reference sequence). The CDR3 DNA reads as TGTGCCAGCAGTTTATCGGGAAGGGGTTGGGATGAAAAACTGTTTTTT. Its protein product is CASSLSGRGWDEKLFF.

The chain recombines TRBV19 with TRBJ2-7; 10 bases are a match to TRBD1. From germline, CDR1 is LNHDA and CDR2 SQIVND (reference sequence). This CDR3 region has 16 residues. The J segment lost 3 bases and the V segment lost 4 bases, leaving 9 bases of the junction unmatched. CDR3 nucleotide sequence: TGTGCCAGTAGTAAGGGACAGGGGACTTATCTCTACGAGCAGTACTTC. Residues: CASSKGQGTYLYEQYF.

The gene calls are TRBV30 and TRBJ2-1; 7 positions agree with TRBD2. This CDR3 comprises 17 residues. Losses at the gene ends were 1 base for V and 0 bases for J; bases not matched to a gene: 9. Germline V CDR1 and CDR2: GTSNPN, SVGIG (reference sequence). The CDR3 nucleotides read TGTGCCTGGAGTGGGGGCCTAGCGGCGACCTCCTACAATGAGCAGTTCTTC. This translates into CAWSGGLAATSYNEQFF.

This clone was found many times. J is TRBJ2-7 and V is TRBV2; 7 bases map to TRBD1. The length of the CDR3 is 17 residues. Germline V CDR1 and CDR2: SNHLY, FYNNEI. The trim removed 3 bases at V and 0 bases at J, leaving 11 bases unmatched. CDR3 amino acids: CASSDAGGTEFSYEQYF. For the CDR3, the DNA is TGTGCCAGCAGTGACGCTGGTGGGACAGAGTTCTCCTACGAGCAGTACTTC.

V and J are TRBV10-3 and TRBJ2-7; 8 bases match TRBD1. The length of the CDR3 is 13 residues. The V and J ends lost 7 bases and 6 bases, in that order; junction bases with no gene match: 8. Germline CDR1 ENHRY, CDR2 SYGVKD. CDR3 bases: TGTGCCATCACGGGGTCAGGGGGCTCCGAGCAGTACTTC. It yields the protein CAITGSGGSEQYF.